Presented here are 10 T cell receptor beta chains from one specimen sequenced in a study of regulatory and conventional T cells in breast cancer. MiXCR was run by TCRdb on the PCR reads, yielding one entry per CDR3 protein. The data show some 9,900 distinct CDR3 sequences, 34% seen once. The specimen was conventional T cells from blood. Receptors were obtained from a male donor in good health.

DNA of the CDR3: TGTGCCAGCAGTTACTCTGAGGGGCCGGGCTATGGCTACACCTTC. Protein sequence: CASSYSEGPGYGYTF. The chain carries TRBV6-5 and TRBJ1-2, with D perhaps matching TRBD1 (5 bases). The V end was cut by 0 bases, the J end by 4 bases, with 12 bases between. The CDR3 length is 15 residues. Germline CDR1 MNHEY, CDR2 SVGAGI.

A note on this clonotype: Compared with germline, one end of the junction differs, possibly owing to a read error. The chain has TRBV3-1 and TRBJ1-1; tentative D call: TRBD1 (5 bases). CDR1 and CDR2 from the germline V gene are LGHDT and YNNKEL (reference sequence). The CDR3 is 14 amino acids. The CDR3 sequence is CAGSLVQVGSEAFF. DNA of the CDR3: TGTGCCGGCAGTTTGGTACAGGTGGGCTCTGAAGCTTTCTTT.

As regards this clonotype: A much more abundant neighbour one base away suggests this may be a read error. The chain is built from TRBV5-1 and TRBJ2-1; the D gene is possibly TRBD1 (6 bases). The CDR3 is 15 residues long. Per the germline V gene, CDR1 is SGHRS and CDR2 is YFSETQ. The CDR3 loop is CASSLDGAQGDERFF. The CDR3 coding sequence is TGCGCCAGCAGCTTGGACGGGGCACAGGGTGATGAGCGGTTCTTC.

This clonotype counts as medium-sized. The V call is TRBV5-5, the J call TRBJ2-3; D unclear. The CDR3 totals 16 residues. Trimming removed 0 bases at V and 2 bases at J, with 13 bases between. Germline-derived CDR1 and CDR2 are SGHKS and YYEKEE (reference sequence). CDR3: CASSLGNWIATDTQYF. The CDR3 DNA reads TGTGCCAGCAGCTTGGGGAATTGGATAGCCACAGATACGCAGTATTTT.

This clonotype occurred a few times. The rearrangement joins TRBV5-1 to TRBJ2-7; possibly TRBD1 for D (5 bases). Germline CDR1 SGHRS, CDR2 YFSETQ. This CDR3 contains 15 residues. Trimming left V 4 bases short and J 5 bases short, with 19 bases between. The chain's CDR3 is CASSRVEQVFHEQYF. In DNA, the CDR3 is TGCGCCAGCAGCCGTGTAGAACAGGTCTTCCACGAGCAGTACTTC.

This clonotype is classed as medium-sized (0.01 to 0.1%). The genes are TRBV7-2 and TRBJ2-3, with unresolved D. Germline CDR1 and CDR2: SGHTA and FQGNSA. This CDR3 region has 13 residues. The V gene lost 2 bases and the J gene lost 3 bases, with 6 bases spanning the gap. The CDR3 is CASSLPGTDTQYF. CDR3 nucleotide sequence: TGTGCCAGCAGCTTACCTGGTACAGATACGCAGTATTTT.

This chain joins TRBV12-3 or TRBV12-4 and TRBJ2-5, with 9 positions matching TRBD1. Trimming at V came to 8 bases and at J to 4 bases, leaving 8 bases not matched to a gene. The CDR3 sequence is 14 residues long. This CDR3 reads CASGSSGQGETQYF. Here the CDR3 DNA reads TGTGCCAGCGGTTCCTCGGGACAGGGAGAGACCCAGTACTTC.

This clonotype occurred a few times. The V gene is TRBV7-2, the J gene TRBJ2-1, with 12 bases matching TRBD2. V lost 1 base to trimming and J lost 8 bases; unmatched junction nucleotides: 9. There are 17 residues in the CDR3. Germline-derived CDR1 and CDR2 are SGHTA and FQGNSA. Written as DNA, the CDR3 is TGTGCCAGCAGCTTAGGTACTAGCGGGGGGAGGTTTGATGAGCAGTTCTTC. This encodes CASSLGTSGGRFDEQFF.

V gene TRBV12-3 or TRBV12-4 combines with J gene TRBJ2-7, with D perhaps TRBD2 (5 bases). This CDR3 is built from 16 residues. The V end lost 0 bases, the J end lost 5 bases, and 17 bases lay between the germline ends. Written as DNA, the CDR3 is TGTGCCAGCAGTTTAGCGAGGGCGGGCGCGTCCCACGAGCAGTACTTC. Its protein product is CASSLARAGASHEQYF.

This chain links TRBV10-3 with TRBJ2-2; 10 positions match TRBD2. Germline V gives CDR1 ENHRY, CDR2 SYGVKD. The length of the CDR3 is 19 residues. V trimming: 4 bases; J trimming: 6 bases; junction bases outside the gene matches: 17. CDR3 coding DNA: TGTGCCATCAGTGCCAAGGGCTGGTTAGCGGGGGGCTCGGCCGGGGAGCTGTTTTTT. Translation: CAISAKGWLAGGSAGELFF.